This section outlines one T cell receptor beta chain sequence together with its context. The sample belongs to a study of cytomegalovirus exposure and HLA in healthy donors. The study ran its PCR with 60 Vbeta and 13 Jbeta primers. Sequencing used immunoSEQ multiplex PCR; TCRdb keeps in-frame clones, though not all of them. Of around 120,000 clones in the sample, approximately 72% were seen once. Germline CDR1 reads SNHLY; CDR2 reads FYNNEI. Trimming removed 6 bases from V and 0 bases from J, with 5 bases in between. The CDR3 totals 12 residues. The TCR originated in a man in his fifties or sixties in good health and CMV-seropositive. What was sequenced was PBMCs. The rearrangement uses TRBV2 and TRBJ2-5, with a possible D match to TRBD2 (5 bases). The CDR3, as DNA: TGTGCCAGCAGGGGAGACCAAGAGACCCAGTACTTC. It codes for CASRGDQETQYF.